This T cell receptor beta chain originates from a study of shared clonotypes between healthy human individuals. Study-level background: For every donor, three CD4 naive, three CD4 memory, two CD8 naive and one CD8 memory plates were used.

Sequenced by immunoSEQ multiplex PCR; TCRdb stores in-frame clones only, minus some. The table has about 2.3 million clones, 85% to 95% seen once. The CDR3 length is 16 residues. Germline CDR1 MDHEN, CDR2 SYDVKM. V trimming: 5 bases; J trimming: 0 bases; junction bases outside the gene matches: 10. The sequenced sample was naive CD4+ T cells from PBMCs. This sample's subset: CD45RA+ positively selected. The receptor was derived from a man younger than 35 in good health. Some clones in this sample may be carry-over from other donors' samples. The chain couples TRBV28 to TRBJ2-7, with 7 bases lining up with TRBD2. The CDR3 is CASSRVGRGSSYEQYF. CDR3 DNA: TGTGCCAGCAGTAGGGTGGGGCGGGGGAGCTCCTACGAGCAGTACTTC.